This T cell receptor (beta chain) was found in a study of cytomegalovirus exposure and HLA in healthy donors. Clones were read by immunoSEQ multiplex PCR, and TCRdb kept only the in-frame ones, dropping some. This table has 45,000 to 60,000 clones, more than 80% appearing once. Trimming took 5 bases from V and 3 from J; bases not matched to a gene: 5. Per the germline V gene, CDR1 is LNHNV and CDR2 is YYDKDF (reference sequence). The CDR3 spans 15 residues. Sequencing used PBMCs. The V call is TRBV15, the J call TRBJ2-5; 11 bases agree with TRBD1. The TCR comes from a woman aged 18 to 35 in good health and CMV-seronegative. The chain's CDR3 is CATSPGTGGKETQYF. CDR3 nucleotide sequence: TGTGCCACCAGCCCCGGGACAGGGGGGAAAGAGACCCAGTACTTC.